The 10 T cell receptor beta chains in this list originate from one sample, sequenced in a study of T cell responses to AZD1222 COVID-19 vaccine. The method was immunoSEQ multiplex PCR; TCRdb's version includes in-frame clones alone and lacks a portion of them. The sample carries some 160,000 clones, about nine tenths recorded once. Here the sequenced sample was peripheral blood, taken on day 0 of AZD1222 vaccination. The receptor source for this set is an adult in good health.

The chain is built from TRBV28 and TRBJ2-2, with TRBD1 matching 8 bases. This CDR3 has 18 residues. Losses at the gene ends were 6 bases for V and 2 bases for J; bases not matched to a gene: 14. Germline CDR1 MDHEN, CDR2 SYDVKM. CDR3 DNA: TGTGCCAGCAGCACCGTGGGGACAGGTTCCCTTAACACCGGGGAGCTGTTTTTT. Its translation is CASSTVGTGSLNTGELFF.

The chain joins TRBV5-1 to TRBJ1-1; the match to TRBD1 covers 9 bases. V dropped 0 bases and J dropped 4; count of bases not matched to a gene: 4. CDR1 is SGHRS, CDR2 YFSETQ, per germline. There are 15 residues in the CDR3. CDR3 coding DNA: TGCGCCAGCAGCTTGGACAGGGGGCTGAGCACTGAAGCTTTCTTT. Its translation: CASSLDRGLSTEAFF. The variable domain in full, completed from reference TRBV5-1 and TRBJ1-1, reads KAGVTQTPRYLIKTRGQQVTLSCSPISGHRSVSWYQQTPGQGLQFLFEYFSETQRNKGNFPGRFSGRQFSNSRSEMNVSTLELGDSALYLCASSLDRGLSTEAFFGQGTRLTVV.

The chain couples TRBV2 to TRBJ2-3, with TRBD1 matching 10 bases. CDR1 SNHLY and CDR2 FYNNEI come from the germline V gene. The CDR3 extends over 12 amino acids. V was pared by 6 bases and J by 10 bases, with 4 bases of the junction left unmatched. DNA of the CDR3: TGTGCCAGCAGGGAGGGACAGGGGCCGCAGTATTTT. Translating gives CASREGQGPQYF.

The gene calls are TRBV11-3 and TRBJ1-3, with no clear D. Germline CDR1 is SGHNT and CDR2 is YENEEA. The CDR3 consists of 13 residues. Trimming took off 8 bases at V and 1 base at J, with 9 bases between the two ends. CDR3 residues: CASSRGSGNTIYF. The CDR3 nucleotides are TGTGCCAGCTCACGGGGATCTGGAAACACCATATATTTT.

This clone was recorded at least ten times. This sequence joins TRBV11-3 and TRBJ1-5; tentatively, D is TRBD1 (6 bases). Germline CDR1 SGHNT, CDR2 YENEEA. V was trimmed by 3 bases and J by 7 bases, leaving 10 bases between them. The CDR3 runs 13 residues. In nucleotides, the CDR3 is TGTGCCAGCAGCTTGCGGGGGGGCCAGCCCCAGCATTTT. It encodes CASSLRGGQPQHF. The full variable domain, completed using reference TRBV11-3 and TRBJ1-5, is EAGVVQSPRYKIIEKKQPVAFWCNPISGHNTLYWYLQNLGQGPELLIRYENEEAVDDSQLPKDRFSAERLKGVDSTLKIQPAELGDSAVYLCASSLRGGQPQHFGDGTRLSIL.

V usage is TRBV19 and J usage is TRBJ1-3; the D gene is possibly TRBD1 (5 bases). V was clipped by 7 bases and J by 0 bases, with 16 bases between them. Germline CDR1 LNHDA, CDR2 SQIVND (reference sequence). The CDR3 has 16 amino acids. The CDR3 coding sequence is TGTGCCAGTACCGAACATGACAGCGTCTCTGGAAACACCATATATTTT. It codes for CASTEHDSVSGNTIYF.

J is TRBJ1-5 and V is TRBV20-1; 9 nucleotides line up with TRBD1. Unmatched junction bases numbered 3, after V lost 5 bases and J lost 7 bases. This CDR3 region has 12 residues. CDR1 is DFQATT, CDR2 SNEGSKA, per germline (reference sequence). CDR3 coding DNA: TGCAGTGCTGGTGGACAGGGGCAGCCCCAGCATTTT. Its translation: CSAGGQGQPQHF.

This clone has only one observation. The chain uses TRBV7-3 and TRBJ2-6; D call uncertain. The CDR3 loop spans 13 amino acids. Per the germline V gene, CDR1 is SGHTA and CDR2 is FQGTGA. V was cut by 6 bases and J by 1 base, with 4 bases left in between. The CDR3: CASRSSGANVLTF. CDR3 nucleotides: TGTGCCAGCAGGTCTTCTGGGGCCAACGTCCTGACTTTC.

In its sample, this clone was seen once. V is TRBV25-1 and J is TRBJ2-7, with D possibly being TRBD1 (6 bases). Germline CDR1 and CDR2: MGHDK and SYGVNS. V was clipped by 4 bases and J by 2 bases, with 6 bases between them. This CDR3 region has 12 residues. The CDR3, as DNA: TGTGCCAGCAGTGGGACAGCCTACGAGCAGTACTTC. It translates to CASSGTAYEQYF.

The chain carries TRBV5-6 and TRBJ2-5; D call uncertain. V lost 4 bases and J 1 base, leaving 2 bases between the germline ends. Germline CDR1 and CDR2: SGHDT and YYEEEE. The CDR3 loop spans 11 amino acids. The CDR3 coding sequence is TGTGCCAGCAGCCTCCAAGAGACCCAGTACTTC. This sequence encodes CASSLQETQYF.